This is a list of T cell receptor beta chains from one sample in a study of shared clonotypes between healthy human individuals. Data came from immunoSEQ multiplex PCR; TCRdb stores just in-frame clones and leaves some out. The repertoire has a few million clones, 85% to 95% of them found once; the top ten carry 0.39%. Sequenced material: naive CD4+ T cells from PBMCs. The receptors shown here come from a man aged 18 to 35 in good health. Some clones in this sample may be carry-over from other donors' samples. Both conserved end residues are part of each CDR3. A D gene is named only where the DNA matches it firmly. Clone size is not always given. Where it is, it says once, few, many or a class for expanded clones.

D gene,J gene,V gene,clone size,CDR3 protein,CDR3 DNA
NA,TRBJ1-1,TRBV5-6,NA,CASSYFGEAFF,TGTGCCAGCAGCTATTTCGGTGAAGCTTTCTTT
NA,TRBJ1-5,TRBV7-6,NA,CASSFGGNQPQHF,TGTGCCAGCAGCTTTGGGGGTAATCAGCCCCAGCATTTT
NA,TRBJ1-5,TRBV30,NA,CAWSGTNSNQPQHF,TGTGCCTGGAGCGGGACAAATAGCAATCAGCCCCAGCATTTT
TRBD1,TRBJ1-1,TRBV2,once,CASNGQGDAEAFF,TGTGCCAGCAACGGACAGGGTGATGCTGAAGCTTTCTTT
NA,TRBJ2-1,TRBV30,NA,CAWSPYYLSSYNEQFF,TGTGCCTGGAGTCCCTACTATCTTAGCTCCTACAATGAGCAGTTCTTC
TRBD2,TRBJ2-7,TRBV27,NA,CASSSASGHSYEQYF,TGTGCCAGCAGTTCCGCTAGCGGGCACTCCTACGAGCAGTACTTC
NA,TRBJ2-4,TRBV18,NA,CASSRWGTDKNIQYF,TGTGCCAGCTCACGCTGGGGAACAGACAAAAACATTCAGTACTTC
NA,TRBJ1-3,TRBV14,few,CASSQERSGNTIYF,TGTGCCAGCAGCCAAGAACGTTCTGGAAACACCATATATTTT
TRBD1,TRBJ2-7,TRBV5-1,NA,CASSLAGQPTYEQYF,TGCGCCAGCAGCTTGGCGGGACAGCCGACCTACGAGCAGTACTTC
NA,TRBJ1-4,TRBV15,NA,CATSSGRVSTNEKLFF,TGTGCCACCAGCAGTGGCAGGGTTTCGACTAATGAAAAACTGTTTTTT
NA,TRBJ2-5,TRBV5-1,NA,CASSSDAVTQYF,TGCGCCAGCAGCTCGGACGCGGTGACCCAGTACTTC
NA,TRBJ1-2,TRBV19,NA,CASSIDLRWSGYTF,TGTGCCAGTAGTATAGATCTTAGGTGGAGTGGCTACACCTTC
TRBD1,TRBJ1-4,TRBV4-2,NA,CASSQVTGGRGEKLFF,TGTGCCAGCAGCCAAGTAACAGGGGGCAGAGGTGAAAAACTGTTTTTT
NA,TRBJ2-7,TRBV5-1,NA,CASQDDSSYEQYF,TGCGCCAGCCAGGACGACAGCTCCTACGAGCAGTACTTC
NA,TRBJ2-6,TRBV18,NA,CASSPGPSGANVLTF,TGTGCCAGCTCACCCGGGCCCTCTGGGGCCAACGTCCTGACTTTC
NA,TRBJ2-3,TRBV19,NA,CASRRREMKDTQYF,TGTGCCAGTAGGCGACGGGAGATGAAAGATACGCAGTATTTT
TRBD2,TRBJ2-1,TRBV28,once,CASSLIGLAGWNEQFF,TGTGCCAGCAGTTTAATCGGCTTAGCGGGATGGAATGAGCAGTTCTTC
NA,TRBJ2-7,TRBV28,few,CASRRGGGIYEQYF,TGTGCCAGCAGGCGAGGTGGGGGGATCTACGAGCAGTACTTC
NA,TRBJ2-1,TRBV19,once,CASSIGGDEQFF,TGTGCCAGTAGTATAGGAGGAGATGAGCAGTTCTTC
NA,TRBJ2-5,TRBV27,NA,CASSRDRRETQYF,TGTGCCAGCAGCCGAGACAGGAGGGAGACCCAGTACTTC
NA,TRBJ1-2,TRBV4-2,NA,CASSQGIQIRDIPF,TGTGCCAGCAGCCAAGGGATTCAGATACGGGACATTCCCTTC
NA,TRBJ2-2,TRBV9,NA,CASSVVPAGELFF,TGTGCCAGCAGCGTAGTGCCGGCCGGGGAGCTGTTTTTT
NA,TRBJ1-1,TRBV7-3,NA,CASSLISAGTLRLNTEAFF,TGTGCCAGCAGCTTAATTTCCGCTGGGACCCTAAGATTGAACACTGAAGCTTTCTTT
NA,TRBJ1-1,TRBV7-9,NA,CASAPESEAFF,TGTGCCAGCGCTCCCGAGTCTGAAGCTTTCTTT
NA,TRBJ1-5,TRBV19,NA,CASNARAQPQHF,TGTGCCAGTAACGCGAGGGCCCAGCCCCAGCATTTT
NA,TRBJ1-5,TRBV7-2,NA,CASSLGPHGEPQHF,TGTGCCAGCAGCTTAGGGCCCCACGGGGAGCCCCAGCATTTT
NA,TRBJ2-7,TRBV19,NA,CASGKSSYEQYF,TGTGCCTCGGGAAAGAGCTCCTACGAGCAGTACTTC
TRBD1,TRBJ1-5,TRBV27,few,CASSWTGSGRPQHF,TGTGCCAGCAGTTGGACAGGGTCGGGGCGGCCCCAGCATTTT
NA,TRBJ2-5,TRBV6-5,NA,CASSWGVAETQYF,TGTGCCAGCAGTTGGGGAGTTGCGGAGACCCAGTACTTC
NA,TRBJ2-2,TRBV28,NA,CASSLTATGELFF,TGTGCCAGCAGTTTGACGGCTACCGGGGAGCTGTTTTTT
NA,TRBJ1-1,TRBV4-1,NA,CASSQSGPSMAFF,TGCGCCAGCAGCCAATCCGGTCCTTCGATGGCTTTCTTT
TRBD2,TRBJ2-1,TRBV4-2,NA,CASSQEASGGPYNEQFF,TGTGCCAGCAGCCAAGAGGCTAGCGGAGGACCTTACAATGAGCAGTTCTTC
NA,TRBJ1-4,TRBV5-4,NA,CASSARANEKLFF,TGTGCCAGCAGCGCAAGAGCTAATGAAAAACTGTTTTTT
NA,TRBJ2-5,TRBV27,NA,CASSFRYRETQYF,TGTGCCAGCAGTTTCCGCTACCGAGAGACCCAGTACTTC
NA,TRBJ2-3,TRBV7-2,NA,CASSSTRSDTQYF,TGTGCCAGCAGCTCGACTAGGTCGGATACGCAGTATTTT
NA,TRBJ2-7,TRBV7-3,NA,CASSLTSAHEQYF,TGTGCCAGCAGCTTAACGTCGGCTCACGAGCAGTACTTC
TRBD1,TRBJ2-2,TRBV19,once,CASKAGTGAGELFF,TGTGCCAGCAAAGCCGGGACAGGGGCCGGGGAGCTGTTTTTT
TRBD1,TRBJ2-1,TRBV6-6,NA,CASSDGTGVYNEQFF,TGTGCCAGCAGTGACGGGACAGGGGTCTACAATGAGCAGTTCTTC
NA,TRBJ1-2,TRBV4-1,NA,CASSQVRTFGYTF,TGCGCCAGCAGCCAAGTTCGGACCTTCGGCTACACCTTC
NA,TRBJ1-1,TRBV5-1,NA,CASSLAPGGTEAFF,TGCGCCAGCAGCTTGGCTCCGGGTGGGACTGAAGCTTTCTTT
TRBD2,TRBJ2-1,TRBV7-6,NA,CASSSAGGSWNEQFF,TGTGCCAGCAGCTCGGCGGGCGGGAGCTGGAATGAGCAGTTCTTC
NA,TRBJ1-1,TRBV7-9,NA,CASSFPAASRATVTEAFF,TGTGCCAGCAGCTTTCCCGCAGCCTCCCGAGCAACGGTCACTGAAGCTTTCTTT
NA,TRBJ2-7,TRBV6-5,NA,CASSVGFRSYEQYF,TGTGCCAGCAGTGTTGGATTCCGCTCCTACGAGCAGTACTTC
NA,TRBJ1-4,TRBV4-1,NA,CAGSLLAGEKLFF,TGCGCCGGATCCCTGTTGGCCGGTGAAAAACTGTTTTTT
TRBD2,TRBJ2-1,TRBV7-2,NA,CASSFASGAYNEQFF,TGTGCCAGCAGCTTTGCTAGCGGGGCCTACAATGAGCAGTTCTTC
NA,TRBJ2-7,TRBV4-1,NA,CASSPPPFVDTYEQYF,TGCGCCAGCAGCCCACCCCCTTTTGTCGATACCTACGAGCAGTACTTC
NA,TRBJ1-2,TRBV28,NA,CASSIRTEIISTF,TGTGCCAGCAGTATCCGGACAGAAATCATATCCACCTTC
NA,TRBJ1-2,TRBV10-2,NA,CASSESRDYGYTF,TGCGCCAGCAGTGAGAGTCGCGACTATGGCTACACCTTC
NA,TRBJ2-6,TRBV7-9,once,CASSLDRGLSGANVLTF,TGTGCCAGCAGCTTAGACAGGGGACTCTCTGGGGCCAACGTCCTGACTTTC
NA,TRBJ1-1,TRBV18,NA,CASSPLLNTEAFF,TGTGCCAGCTCACCACTGCTGAACACTGAAGCTTTCTTT
NA,TRBJ1-4,TRBV18,once,CASSPRRTENEKLFF,TGTGCCAGCTCACCAAGGCGGACGGAAAATGAAAAACTGTTTTTT
NA,TRBJ1-5,TRBV4-3,NA,CASSQGHGSNQPQHF,TGCGCCAGCAGCCAAGGGCACGGGAGCAATCAGCCCCAGCATTTT
NA,TRBJ2-5,TRBV7-3,NA,CASSRGNQETQYF,TGTGCCAGCAGTCGGGGAAACCAAGAGACCCAGTACTTC
NA,TRBJ2-1,TRBV29-1,NA,CSVLGSYNEQFF,TGCAGCGTGTTAGGGTCCTACAATGAGCAGTTCTTC
NA,TRBJ1-2,TRBV6-5,NA,CASSYGGLGDGYTF,TGTGCCAGCAGTTATGGGGGGCTCGGGGATGGCTACACCTTC
NA,TRBJ2-7,TRBV5-4,NA,CASSLGRGLAYEQYF,TGTGCCAGCAGCTTGGGTAGGGGTCTAGCCTACGAGCAGTACTTC